Included here is one T cell receptor beta chain sequence, with context. PCR used 60 Vbeta primers and 13 Jbeta primers. Data came from immunoSEQ multiplex PCR; TCRdb stores just in-frame clones and leaves some out. The sample's table shows just over 150,000 clones. The data derive from a study of cytomegalovirus exposure and HLA in healthy donors. Germline V gene lookup returns CDR1 MNHEY and CDR2 SMNVEV (reference sequence). CDR3 length: 15 amino acids. J gave up 0 bases and V 3 bases, and 5 bases lay outside the gene matches. This clonotype was obtained from a man in his thirties or forties in good health and CMV-seronegative. The J gene is TRBJ2-7, the V gene TRBV27; 7 bases are a match to TRBD1. Sequencing was carried out using PBMCs. CDR3: CASSFDRASSYEQYF. Here the CDR3 DNA reads TGTGCCAGCAGTTTTGACAGGGCGAGCTCCTACGAGCAGTACTTC.